These 22 T cell receptor beta chains originate from one sample sequenced in a study of cytomegalovirus exposure and HLA in healthy donors. A multiplex PCR was run with 60 Vbeta primers and 13 Jbeta primers. The method was immunoSEQ multiplex PCR; TCRdb's version includes in-frame clones alone and lacks a portion of them. The sample contains around 120,000 clones, approximately 80% of which appear only once. The sequencing sample was made of PBMCs. The receptors here all came from a man under 40 in good health and CMV-seropositive.

In its sample, this clone was seen a few times. The chain is built from TRBV15 and TRBJ2-5; no firm D call. V shed 0 bases and J shed 5 bases, with 19 bases lying between them. This CDR3 contains 17 residues. Germline-derived CDR1 and CDR2 are LNHNV and YYDKDF (reference sequence). Here the CDR3 reads CATSRDPPGGVLETQYF. The CDR3 DNA reads TGTGCCACCAGCAGAGATCCCCCAGGTGGCGTTTTGGAGACCCAGTACTTC.

The chain recombines TRBV4-3 with TRBJ1-1, with 9 bases lining up with TRBD1. This CDR3 is built from 16 residues. With V trimmed by 5 bases and J by 4 bases, 11 bases remained unmatched. Germline loops: CDR1 LGHNA, CDR2 YSLEER. DNA for the CDR3: TGCGCCAGCAGCTTACGAACGGGGACAGGGACCACTGAAGCTTTCTTT. This encodes CASSLRTGTGTTEAFF.

This clone was seen more than once but under ten times. The rearrangement uses TRBV11-2 and TRBJ2-5, with 10 bases lining up with TRBD1. The CDR3 length is 16 residues. J gave up 4 bases and V 0 bases, and 5 bases lay outside the gene matches. Germline V gives CDR1 SGHAT, CDR2 FQNNGV. The CDR3 coding sequence is TGTGCCAGCAGCTTAGACCGGGACAGGGGATCAGAGACCCAGTACTTC. Translated, it gives CASSLDRDRGSETQYF.

The J gene is TRBJ1-4, the V gene TRBV9; D possibly corresponds to TRBD1 (5 bases). The ends were cut back, 4 bases at V and 8 bases at J, with 12 bases in the middle. Germline V lookup: CDR1 SGDLS, CDR2 YYNGEE. This CDR3 contains 13 residues. CDR3 loop: CASSQTQGEKLFF. The CDR3 bases are TGTGCCAGCAGCCAAACTCAGGGAGAAAAACTGTTTTTT.

The chain employs TRBV9 and TRBJ1-1; D might be TRBD1 (6 bases). Germline V gene data show CDR1 as SGDLS and CDR2 as YYNGEE. This CDR3 is 13 amino acids long. The V end lost 3 bases, the J end lost 8 bases, and 14 bases lay between the germline ends. The CDR3 is CASSATHRDEAFF. CDR3 DNA sequence: TGTGCCAGCAGCGCAACACACAGGGACGAAGCTTTCTTT.

The V gene is TRBV5-4, the J gene TRBJ2-1; D might be TRBD1 (5 bases). Germline CDR1 is SGHNT and CDR2 is YYREEE (reference sequence). This CDR3 region has 15 residues. The V end lost 0 bases, the J end lost 0 bases, and 7 bases lay between the germline ends. CDR3 nucleotide sequence: TGTGCCAGCAGCTTGGGGGGCGGCTCCTACAATGAGCAGTTCTTC. Translated, it gives CASSLGGGSYNEQFF.

The sample holds a few counts of this clone. The CDR3 DNA is TGTGCCAGCAGCCATGGACTAGCGGGCGAGGTGGCAGATACGCAGTATTTT. Amino acids: CASSHGLAGEVADTQYF. The chain links TRBV4-2 to TRBJ2-3, with TRBD2 matching 11 bases. The J segment lost 4 bases and the V segment lost 3 bases, leaving 9 bases of the junction unmatched. CDR1 is LGHNA and CDR2 is YNFKEQ in the germline V gene. The CDR3 is 17 residues long.

The rearrangement joins TRBV30 to TRBJ1-1; D is uncertain. The CDR3 is 13 residues long. Looked up from germline, CDR1 is GTSNPN and CDR2 is SVGIG (reference sequence). Trimming pared 2 bases from V and 4 bases from J, leaving 11 bases between. DNA for the CDR3: TGTGCCTGGAGTCTTGTACATGGCACTGAAGCTTTCTTT. Amino acid sequence: CAWSLVHGTEAFF.

The chain employs TRBV5-4 and TRBJ2-1; D might be TRBD2 (5 bases). V shed 1 base and J shed 8 bases, with 22 bases lying between them. In germline, CDR1 is SGHNT, CDR2 YYREEE (reference sequence). The CDR3 contains 17 residues. DNA of the CDR3: TGTGCCAGCAGCTTGAGTGTGGGGAGCGGCGGAAATCATGAGCAGTTCTTC. Its translation: CASSLSVGSGGNHEQFF.

The rearrangement links TRBV9 to TRBJ1-2, with D possibly TRBD1 on 5 matching bases. Germline CDR1 and CDR2: SGDLS and YYNGEE. The CDR3 length is 14 residues. V lost 2 bases, J lost 1 base, and 9 bases lay in between. DNA of the CDR3: TGTGCCAGCAGCGTCGGGGGTAATAACTATGGCTACACCTTC. This sequence encodes CASSVGGNNYGYTF. Full variable domain (rest looked up from reference TRBV9 and TRBJ1-2): DSGVTQTPKHLITATGQRVTLRCSPRSGDLSVYWYQQSLDQGLQFLIQYYNGEERAKGNILERFSAQQFPDLHSELNLSSLELGDSALYFCASSVGGNNYGYTFGSGTRLTVV.

On this clone: The conserved phenylalanine or tryptophan is not found at the CDR3 terminus, so this likely reflects a read error. It is unclear where the CDR3 begins or ends on the DNA, so no DNA is shown, and the CDR3 is as TCRdb lists it. The rearrangement joins TRBV19 to TRBJ1-1; the table gives TRBD1 as D, unverified against the DNA. Per germline, CDR1 LNHDA and CDR2 SQIVND (reference sequence). Including both end residues, the CDR3 is 11 amino acids long. The CDR3 region is CASSYQRQEVL.

The sample holds a few counts of this clone. The chain joins TRBV13 to TRBJ2-1, with 14 bases identical to TRBD2. CDR3 length: 16 amino acids. Trimming cost V 5 bases and J 8 bases; bases outside gene matches: 8. The V gene's germline CDR1 is PRHDT and CDR2 FYEKMQ (reference sequence). The CDR3 bases are TGTGCCAGCAGCCTAAGACTAGCGGGGGGGGGCGATGAGCAGTTCTTC. This encodes CASSLRLAGGGDEQFF.

As for this clone: The junction and the germline gene differ at one end; a read error may be behind it. The chain uses TRBV4-2 and TRBJ1-2; 10 bases map to TRBD1. This CDR3 has 14 residues. CDR1 is LGHNA and CDR2 is YNFKEQ in the germline V gene. CDR3 amino acids: CAGSQGTGESGYTF. CDR3 bases: TGTGCCGGCAGCCAAGGGACAGGGGAGAGTGGCTACACCTTC.

V and J are TRBV6-1 and TRBJ1-2, with 7 bases aligning to TRBD1. The germline V gene encodes CDR1 MNHNS and CDR2 SASEGT. CDR3 length: 14 residues. V shed 5 bases and J 8 bases; nucleotides not matched to a gene: 11. The CDR3 DNA follows: TGTGCCAGCAGTTCGACAGGGATTCTAGGGGGCTACACCTTC. Residues: CASSSTGILGGYTF.

A single count supports this clone. The V and J genes are TRBV11-1 and TRBJ2-7; 7 nucleotides agree with TRBD1. J was trimmed by 0 bases and V by 5 bases; bases with no gene match: 7. Germline CDR1 reads SGHAT; CDR2 reads FQDESV (reference sequence). The CDR3 contains 15 residues. In DNA, the CDR3 is TGTGCCAGCAGCCCCCCCGGGACAGTCTCCTACGAGCAGTACTTC. This translates into CASSPPGTVSYEQYF.

The chain couples TRBV21-1 to TRBJ1-2. TRBV21-1 corresponds to a pseudogene. This CDR3 is 17 amino acids long. The CDR3 region has the DNA TGTGCCAGCAGCTTAACACCGGGGACTCGATTAACTTATGGCTACACCTTC. It is translated as CASSLTPGTRLTYGYTF.

The CDR3 DNA reads TGTGCCAGCAGTCCTGTTGGAGAGGGAAAAGAGACCCAGTACTTC. Translation: CASSPVGEGKETQYF. This sequence joins TRBV28 and TRBJ2-5; perhaps TRBD2 as D (5 bases). Germline CDR1 and CDR2: MDHEN and SYDVKM. The CDR3 sequence is 15 residues long. The V and J ends lost 5 bases and 3 bases respectively, with 16 bases between them.

The gene calls are TRBV2 and TRBJ1-3; 8 nucleotides agree with TRBD1. V lost 2 bases to trimming and J lost 0 bases; unmatched junction nucleotides: 6. The CDR3 runs 17 residues. In germline, CDR1 is SNHLY, CDR2 FYNNEI. CDR3 sequence (DNA): TGTGCCAGCAGTGAAAGGCCAGGGGGCCTCTCTGGAAACACCATATATTTT. Protein sequence: CASSERPGGLSGNTIYF. Looking up the rest from reference TRBV2 and TRBJ1-3 gives the full variable domain: EPEVTQTPSHQVTQMGQEVILRCVPISNHLYFYWYRQILGQKVEFLVSFYNNEISEKSEIFDDQFSVERPDGSNFTLKIRSTKLEDSAMYFCASSERPGGLSGNTIYFGEGSWLTVV.

The gene calls are TRBV7-9 and TRBJ2-6; 7 nucleotides align to TRBD2. Trimming cost V 1 base and J 3 bases; bases outside gene matches: 6. This CDR3 is built from 17 residues. The germline V gene has CDR1 SEHNR and CDR2 FQNEAQ (reference sequence). The CDR3 protein is CASSLVSGADGANVLTF. The CDR3 DNA reads as TGTGCCAGCAGCTTAGTAAGCGGGGCGGATGGGGCCAACGTCCTGACTTTC.

This chain joins TRBV2 and TRBJ2-2, with 7 bases matching TRBD2. Germline V lookup: CDR1 SNHLY, CDR2 FYNNEI. This CDR3 comprises 13 residues. V lost 4 bases, J lost 7 bases, and 3 bases stayed unmatched. In DNA form, the CDR3 reads TGTGCCAGCAGTGGGACTAGGGGCGGGGAGCTGTTTTTT. This codes for CASSGTRGGELFF.

The gene calls are TRBV5-1 and TRBJ2-1; 10 positions agree with TRBD2. In germline, CDR1 is SGHRS, CDR2 YFSETQ. This CDR3 contains 14 residues. With 6 bases clipped from V and 4 bases from J, the junction kept 4 bases outside the gene matches. DNA of the CDR3: TGCGCCAGCACAGCGGGAGGGGGGTACAATGAGCAGTTCTTC. It translates to CASTAGGGYNEQFF.

V gene TRBV7-2 combines with J gene TRBJ2-5; TRBD2 matches at 8 bases. Germline values: CDR1 SGHTA, CDR2 FQGNSA. The CDR3 contains 15 residues. V shed 4 bases and J 2 bases; nucleotides not matched to a gene: 6. The CDR3 coding sequence is TGTGCCAGCAGCTCCCCTCGGGAGGGGCAAGAGACCCAGTACTTC. It specifies CASSSPREGQETQYF.